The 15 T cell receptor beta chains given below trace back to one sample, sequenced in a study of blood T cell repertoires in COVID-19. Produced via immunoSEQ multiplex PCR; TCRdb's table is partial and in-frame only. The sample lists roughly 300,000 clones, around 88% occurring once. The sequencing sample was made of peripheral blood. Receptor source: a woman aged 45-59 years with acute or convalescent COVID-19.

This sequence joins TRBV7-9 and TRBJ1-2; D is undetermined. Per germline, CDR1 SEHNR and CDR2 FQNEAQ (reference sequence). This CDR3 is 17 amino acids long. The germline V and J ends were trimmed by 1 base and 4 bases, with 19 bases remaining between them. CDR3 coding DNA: TGTGCCAGCAGCTTAGATTCGGGTGCGGGTTACGGCTATGGCTACACCTTC. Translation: CASSLDSGAGYGYGYTF.

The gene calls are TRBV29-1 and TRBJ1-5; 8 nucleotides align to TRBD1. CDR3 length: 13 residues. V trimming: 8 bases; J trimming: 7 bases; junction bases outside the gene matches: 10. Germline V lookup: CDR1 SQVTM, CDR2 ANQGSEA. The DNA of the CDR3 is TGCAGCACCCGCGGACAGGGAGGGCAGCCCCAGCATTTT. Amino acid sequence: CSTRGQGGQPQHF.

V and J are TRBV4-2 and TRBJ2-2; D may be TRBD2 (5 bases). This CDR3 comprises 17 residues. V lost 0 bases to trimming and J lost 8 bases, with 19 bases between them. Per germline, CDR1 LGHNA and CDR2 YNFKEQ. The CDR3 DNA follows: TGTGCCAGCAGCCAAGATAATTTTCGGGTAGCGCCAGGGGAGCTGTTTTTT. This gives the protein CASSQDNFRVAPGELFF.

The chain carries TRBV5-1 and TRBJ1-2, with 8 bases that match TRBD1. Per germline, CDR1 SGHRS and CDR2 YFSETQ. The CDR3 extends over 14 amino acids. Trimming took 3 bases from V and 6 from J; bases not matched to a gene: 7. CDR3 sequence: CASSSRSQGDGYTF. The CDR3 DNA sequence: TGCGCCAGCAGCTCAAGATCACAGGGGGATGGCTACACCTTC.

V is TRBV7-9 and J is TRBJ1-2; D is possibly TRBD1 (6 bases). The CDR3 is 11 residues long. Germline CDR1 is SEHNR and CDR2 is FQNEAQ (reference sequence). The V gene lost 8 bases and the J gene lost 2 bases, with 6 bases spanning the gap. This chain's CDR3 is CASDRNYGYTF. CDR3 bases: TGTGCCAGCGACAGGAACTATGGCTACACCTTC.

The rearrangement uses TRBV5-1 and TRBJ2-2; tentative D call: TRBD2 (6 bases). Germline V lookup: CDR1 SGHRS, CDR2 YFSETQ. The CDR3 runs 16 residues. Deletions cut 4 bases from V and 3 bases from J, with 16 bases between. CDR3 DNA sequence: TGCGCCAGCAGCGGCGGGGCTTTTTACTACACCGGGGAGCTGTTTTTT. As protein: CASSGGAFYYTGELFF. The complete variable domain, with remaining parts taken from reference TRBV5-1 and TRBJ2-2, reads KAGVTQTPRYLIKTRGQQVTLSCSPISGHRSVSWYQQTPGQGLQFLFEYFSETQRNKGNFPGRFSGRQFSNSRSEMNVSTLELGDSALYLCASSGGAFYYTGELFFGEGSRLTVL.

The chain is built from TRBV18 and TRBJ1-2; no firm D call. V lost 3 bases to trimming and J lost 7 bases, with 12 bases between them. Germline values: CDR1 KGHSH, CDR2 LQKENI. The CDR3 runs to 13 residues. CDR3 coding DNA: TGTGCCAGCTCACCGGATGAGGTGGGTGGCTACACCTTC. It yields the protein CASSPDEVGGYTF.

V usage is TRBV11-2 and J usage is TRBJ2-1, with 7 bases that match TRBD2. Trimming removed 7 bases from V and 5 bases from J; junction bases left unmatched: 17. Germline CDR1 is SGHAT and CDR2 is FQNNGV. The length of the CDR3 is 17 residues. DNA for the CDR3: TGTGCCAGCATCCCGACTGGCGGCGGGAGAGGCGACAATGAGCAGTTCTTC. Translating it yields CASIPTGGGRGDNEQFF.

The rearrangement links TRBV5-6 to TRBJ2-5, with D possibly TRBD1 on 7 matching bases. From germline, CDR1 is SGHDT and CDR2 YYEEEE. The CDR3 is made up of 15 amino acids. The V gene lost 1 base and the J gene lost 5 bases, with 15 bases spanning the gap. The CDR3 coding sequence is TGTGCCAGCAGCTTGAAGTCAGGGGGGTGGGAGACCCAGTACTTC. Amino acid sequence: CASSLKSGGWETQYF. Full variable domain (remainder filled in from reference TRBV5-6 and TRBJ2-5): DAGVTQSPTHLIKTRGQQVTLRCSPKSGHDTVSWYQQALGQGPQFIFQYYEEEERQRGNFPDRFSGHQFPNYSSELNVNALLLGDSALYLCASSLKSGGWETQYFGPGTRLLVL.

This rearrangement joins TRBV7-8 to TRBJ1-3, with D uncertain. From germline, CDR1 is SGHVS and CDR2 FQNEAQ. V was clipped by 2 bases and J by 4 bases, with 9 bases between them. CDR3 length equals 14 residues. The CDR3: CASSLREGGNTIYF. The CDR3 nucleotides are TGTGCCAGCAGCTTACGGGAGGGAGGAAACACCATATATTTT.

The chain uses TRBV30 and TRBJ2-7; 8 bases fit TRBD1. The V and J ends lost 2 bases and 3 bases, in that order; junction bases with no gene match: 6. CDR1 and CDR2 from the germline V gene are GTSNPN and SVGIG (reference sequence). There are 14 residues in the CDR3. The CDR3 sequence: CAWSRGRGLYEQYF. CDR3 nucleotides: TGTGCCTGGAGTCGGGGCAGGGGGCTCTACGAGCAGTACTTC.

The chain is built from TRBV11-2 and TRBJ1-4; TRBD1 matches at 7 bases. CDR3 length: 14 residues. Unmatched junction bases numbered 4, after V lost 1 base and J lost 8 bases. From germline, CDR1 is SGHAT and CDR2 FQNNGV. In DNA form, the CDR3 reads TGTGCCAGCAGCTTAGTCCGCAGGGGGGAAAAACTGTTTTTT. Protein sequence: CASSLVRRGEKLFF.

CDR3 sequence reads: CASSDRLSYEQYV. The CDR3 nucleotides are TGTGCCAGCAGTGATAGACTCTCCTACGAGCAGTACGTC. J is TRBJ2-7 and V is TRBV2; D remains ambiguous. This CDR3 contains 13 residues. V dropped 3 bases and J dropped 0 bases, with 6 bases sitting between them. CDR1 and CDR2 from the germline V gene are SNHLY and FYNNEI.

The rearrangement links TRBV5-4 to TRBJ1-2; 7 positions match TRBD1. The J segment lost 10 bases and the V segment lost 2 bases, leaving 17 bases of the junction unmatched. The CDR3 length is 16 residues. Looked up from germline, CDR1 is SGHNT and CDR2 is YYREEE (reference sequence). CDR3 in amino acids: CASSFRKGAQGLDYTF. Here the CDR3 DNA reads TGTGCCAGCAGCTTTAGGAAGGGGGCTCAGGGCTTAGACTACACCTTC.

The CDR3: CATLRTTNTEAFF. DNA for the CDR3: TGTGCCACCCTTCGGACAACTAACACTGAAGCTTTCTTT. V gene TRBV6-5 combines with J gene TRBJ1-1; a weak D match, TRBD1 (5 bases). Trimming removed 10 bases at V and 2 bases at J, with 14 bases between. Germline V gene data show CDR1 as MNHEY and CDR2 as SVGAGI. The CDR3 covers 13 residues.